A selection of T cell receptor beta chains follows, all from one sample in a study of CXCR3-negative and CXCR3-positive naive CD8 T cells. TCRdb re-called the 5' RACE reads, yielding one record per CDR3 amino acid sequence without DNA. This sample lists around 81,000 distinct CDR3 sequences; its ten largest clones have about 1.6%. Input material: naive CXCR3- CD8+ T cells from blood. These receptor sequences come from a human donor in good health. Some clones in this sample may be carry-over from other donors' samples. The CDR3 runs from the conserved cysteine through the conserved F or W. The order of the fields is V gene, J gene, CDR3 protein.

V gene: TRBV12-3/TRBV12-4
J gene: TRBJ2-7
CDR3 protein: CASTLAGGYEQYF

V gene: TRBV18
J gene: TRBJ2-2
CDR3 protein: CASSPPAAGELFF

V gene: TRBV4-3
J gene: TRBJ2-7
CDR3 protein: CASSQDTGGYEQYF

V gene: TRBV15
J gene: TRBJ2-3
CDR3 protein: CATSRDPSGRTDTQYF

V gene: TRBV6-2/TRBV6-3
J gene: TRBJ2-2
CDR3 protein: CASSYSSGDNLVDTGELFF

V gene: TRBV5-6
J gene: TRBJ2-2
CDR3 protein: CASSLDSREPGELFF

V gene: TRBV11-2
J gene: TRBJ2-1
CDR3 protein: CASSLSAGVGTYNEQFF

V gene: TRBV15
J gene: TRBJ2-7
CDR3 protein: CATSRDRSWTYEQYF

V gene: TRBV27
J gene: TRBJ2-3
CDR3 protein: CASSFGTDGGDTQYF

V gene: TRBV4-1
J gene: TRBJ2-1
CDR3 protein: CASSQLASSSYNEQFF

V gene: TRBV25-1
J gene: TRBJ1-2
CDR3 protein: CASSGTGEPNYGYTF

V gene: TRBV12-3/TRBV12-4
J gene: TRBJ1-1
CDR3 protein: CASTTRTGWDTEAFF

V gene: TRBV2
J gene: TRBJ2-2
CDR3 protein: CASSVRENTGELFF

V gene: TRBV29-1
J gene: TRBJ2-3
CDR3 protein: CSATSGSTDTQYF

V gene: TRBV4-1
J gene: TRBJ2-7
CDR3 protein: CASSQDSGEQYF

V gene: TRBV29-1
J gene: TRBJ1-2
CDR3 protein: CSVEIGTEYGYTF

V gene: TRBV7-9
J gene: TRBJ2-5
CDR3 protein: CASSLPQGAEETQYF

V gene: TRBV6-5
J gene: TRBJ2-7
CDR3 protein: CASSISTGFKVPYEQYF